This T cell receptor beta chain was sequenced during a study of monozygotic twins with inflammatory bowel disease. The CDR3 is 13 residues long. TCRdb processed the 5' RACE reads again and assigns one entry to each CDR3 protein, with no DNA. The table counts 350,000 to 500,000 distinct CDR3 sequences; about 2.2% lies in the top ten. This receptor was identified in a human donor with ulcerative colitis or Crohn's disease, or a healthy co-twin of an affected twin (not recorded which). The V and J genes are TRBV12-3 or TRBV12-4 and TRBJ1-1. Sequenced material: blood. CDR3 protein: CASSLRQNTEAFF.